Listed below are T cell receptor beta chains from one sample, sequenced in a study of blood T cell repertoires in COVID-19. Using immunoSEQ multiplex PCR, the repertoire was profiled, and TCRdb retains in-frame clones only, with some absent. The sample records around 130,000 clones, roughly 84% being singletons. The sample was peripheral blood. Receptors were obtained from a man aged 60-69 years with acute or convalescent COVID-19. CDR3s include the opening cysteine and the closing phenylalanine or tryptophan. Fields, in order: CDR3 DNA, CDR3 protein, J gene, clone size, V gene, D gene. The D gene is left open where the match is weak. Rows may omit the clone size; those that give it use once, few, many or a size class.

cdr3_nt: TGTGCCAGCAGCGTAGGGACTAGCTACGAGCAGTACTTC
cdr3_aa: CASSVGTSYEQYF
j_call: TRBJ2-7
clone_size: .
v_call: TRBV9
d_call: TRBD2

cdr3_nt: TGTGCCAGTAGTATAGGGGGGGGCTCCTACAATGAGCAGTTCTTC
cdr3_aa: CASSIGGGSYNEQFF
j_call: TRBJ2-1
clone_size: .
v_call: TRBV19
d_call: TRBD2

cdr3_nt: TGTGCCAGCAGTTACGAGGGGGGGCTGGGCACTGAAGCTTTCTTT
cdr3_aa: CASSYEGGLGTEAFF
j_call: TRBJ1-1
clone_size: once
v_call: TRBV6-5
d_call: .

cdr3_nt: TGTGCCAGCAGCCAAGACATACCCGGGACAGGGGTAGACACTGAAGCTTTCTTT
cdr3_aa: CASSQDIPGTGVDTEAFF
j_call: TRBJ1-1
clone_size: .
v_call: TRBV4-2
d_call: TRBD1

cdr3_nt: TGCGCCAGCAGCGTTCAACCGGACAGGGAGATCTATGGCTACACCTTC
cdr3_aa: CASSVQPDREIYGYTF
j_call: TRBJ1-2
clone_size: .
v_call: TRBV5-1
d_call: TRBD1

cdr3_nt: TGCGCCAGCACTAGAGGGACTCCCACCGGGGAGCTGTTTTTT
cdr3_aa: CASTRGTPTGELFF
j_call: TRBJ2-2
clone_size: .
v_call: TRBV5-1
d_call: .

cdr3_nt: TGCGCCAGCATACTCAAATTACCGGGACAGTCAGAGACCCAGTACTTC
cdr3_aa: CASILKLPGQSETQYF
j_call: TRBJ2-5
clone_size: once
v_call: TRBV10-1
d_call: TRBD1

cdr3_nt: TGTGCCAGCAATCCGGGGACACCCTTCTATGGCTACACCTTC
cdr3_aa: CASNPGTPFYGYTF
j_call: TRBJ1-2
clone_size: .
v_call: TRBV6-5
d_call: .

cdr3_nt: TGTGCCAGCAAACCAGGGGGGAACACTGAAGCTTTCTTT
cdr3_aa: CASKPGGNTEAFF
j_call: TRBJ1-1
clone_size: .
v_call: TRBV6-5
d_call: TRBD1

cdr3_nt: TGTGCCAGTAGTCTAGGACTACCCTACGAGCAGTACTTC
cdr3_aa: CASSLGLPYEQYF
j_call: TRBJ2-7
clone_size: .
v_call: TRBV19
d_call: .

cdr3_nt: TGCGCCAGCAGCTTGGGTGAGGGGGCGAATTGGGGAAAGAACACTGAAGCTTTCTTT
cdr3_aa: CASSLGEGANWGKNTEAFF
j_call: TRBJ1-1
clone_size: .
v_call: TRBV5-1
d_call: TRBD1

cdr3_nt: TGTGCCAGCAGCCCCGGGGGACGGTTTAGTTTTTATGGCTACACCTTC
cdr3_aa: CASSPGGRFSFYGYTF
j_call: TRBJ1-2
clone_size: .
v_call: TRBV14
d_call: .

cdr3_nt: TGTGCCAGCAGCCGCTACACAGGGGCATCTGGAAACACCATATATTTT
cdr3_aa: CASSRYTGASGNTIYF
j_call: TRBJ1-3
clone_size: .
v_call: TRBV3-1/TRBV3-2
d_call: TRBD1

cdr3_nt: TGTGCCAGTAGTGTCACAGGGGAGGCCCTTTTAGAGGGGGCCAACGTCCTGACTTTC
cdr3_aa: CASSVTGEALLEGANVLTF
j_call: TRBJ2-6
clone_size: .
v_call: TRBV19
d_call: .

cdr3_nt: TGTGCCAGCAGCCACCCCCGGGCGGGGGCCGGAGATACGCAGTATTTT
cdr3_aa: CASSHPRAGAGDTQYF
j_call: TRBJ2-3
clone_size: .
v_call: TRBV3-1/TRBV3-2
d_call: .

cdr3_nt: TGTGCCAGCAGTTATCTAGCGGAGGCCACCTACGAGCAGTACTTC
cdr3_aa: CASSYLAEATYEQYF
j_call: TRBJ2-7
clone_size: .
v_call: TRBV27
d_call: TRBD2

cdr3_nt: TGTGCCAGTAGTGTGGACAGGGGTTACTATGGCTACACCTTC
cdr3_aa: CASSVDRGYYGYTF
j_call: TRBJ1-2
clone_size: few
v_call: TRBV19
d_call: TRBD1

cdr3_nt: TGTGCCAGCAGGTCAGGTGCCACTTTTTCACCCCTCCACTTT
cdr3_aa: CASRSGATFSPLHF
j_call: TRBJ1-6
clone_size: .
v_call: TRBV5-6
d_call: .

cdr3_nt: TGTGCCAGTGCCCGGCAGGGGAGCAATCAGCCCCAGCATTTT
cdr3_aa: CASARQGSNQPQHF
j_call: TRBJ1-5
clone_size: .
v_call: TRBV19
d_call: .

cdr3_nt: TGCGCCAGCAGCTTAGGGACAGGGGATGAAAAACTGTTTTTT
cdr3_aa: CASSLGTGDEKLFF
j_call: TRBJ1-4
clone_size: .
v_call: TRBV5-1
d_call: TRBD1

cdr3_nt: TGTGCCAGTAGCCAACCCGGACAGCCCTACGAGCAGTACTTC
cdr3_aa: CASSQPGQPYEQYF
j_call: TRBJ2-7
clone_size: .
v_call: TRBV19
d_call: .

cdr3_nt: TGTGCCAGCAGGAACAGAGCGGGTGGCTACACCTTC
cdr3_aa: CASRNRAGGYTF
j_call: TRBJ1-2
clone_size: .
v_call: TRBV6-5
d_call: .

cdr3_nt: TGTGCCACCAGCACTCGGACAGGGTCTAATGAAAAACTGTTTTTT
cdr3_aa: CATSTRTGSNEKLFF
j_call: TRBJ1-4
clone_size: .
v_call: TRBV15
d_call: TRBD1

cdr3_nt: TGTGCCAGCAAGGCAACTAGCGGACACTACAATGAGCAGTTCTTC
cdr3_aa: CASKATSGHYNEQFF
j_call: TRBJ2-1
clone_size: .
v_call: TRBV6-5
d_call: TRBD2

cdr3_nt: TGTGCCAGCAGTTTCGGGAATCAGCCCCAGCATTTT
cdr3_aa: CASSFGNQPQHF
j_call: TRBJ1-5
clone_size: .
v_call: TRBV12-3/TRBV12-4
d_call: .

cdr3_nt: TGTGCCAGCAGTGTTGTATCACAGGGGAATCAGCCCCAGCATTTT
cdr3_aa: CASSVVSQGNQPQHF
j_call: TRBJ1-5
clone_size: .
v_call: TRBV2
d_call: TRBD1

cdr3_nt: TGCGCCAGCAGCAGCCGGGACAGGGACACTAATGAAAAACTGTTTTTT
cdr3_aa: CASSSRDRDTNEKLFF
j_call: TRBJ1-4
clone_size: .
v_call: TRBV4-1
d_call: TRBD1

cdr3_nt: TGTGCCAGCAGCTTAACGGGGACCCGGGACTTAGGGGGCTACACCTTC
cdr3_aa: CASSLTGTRDLGGYTF
j_call: TRBJ1-2
clone_size: .
v_call: TRBV7-3
d_call: .

cdr3_nt: TGTGCCAGCTCACCAGGGCAGGGGGCGAGTTCACCCCTCCACTTT
cdr3_aa: CASSPGQGASSPLHF
j_call: TRBJ1-6
clone_size: once
v_call: TRBV18
d_call: TRBD1